Listed here are 2 T cell receptor beta chains from one sample, sequenced in a study of T cell changes during pregnancy in multiple sclerosis. Data came from immunoSEQ multiplex PCR; TCRdb stores just in-frame clones and leaves some out. The sample lists around 83,000 clones; around 90% were seen once. Specimen: CD4+ T cells from peripheral blood mononuclear cells, collected in the second trimester of pregnancy. Source of these receptors: a female donor with multiple sclerosis, enrolled in a pregnancy study.

This rearrangement joins TRBV7-2 to TRBJ2-3; no clear D. The V gene lost 1 base and the J gene lost 4 bases, with 6 bases spanning the gap. Germline CDR1 and CDR2: SGHTA and FQGNSA. This CDR3 contains 13 residues. This chain's CDR3 is CASSLGASDTQYF. The CDR3 DNA follows: TGTGCCAGCAGCTTAGGCGCGTCAGATACGCAGTATTTT.

CDR3 sequence (DNA): TGTGCCAGTAGTCCGGGGAGGATCATGAACACTGAAGCTTTCTTT. Its translation is CASSPGRIMNTEAFF. This chain links TRBV19 with TRBJ1-1; D is unresolved. The CDR3 is made up of 15 amino acids. V lost 5 bases to trimming and J lost 0 bases, with 13 bases between them. The germline V gene encodes CDR1 LNHDA and CDR2 SQIVND (reference sequence).